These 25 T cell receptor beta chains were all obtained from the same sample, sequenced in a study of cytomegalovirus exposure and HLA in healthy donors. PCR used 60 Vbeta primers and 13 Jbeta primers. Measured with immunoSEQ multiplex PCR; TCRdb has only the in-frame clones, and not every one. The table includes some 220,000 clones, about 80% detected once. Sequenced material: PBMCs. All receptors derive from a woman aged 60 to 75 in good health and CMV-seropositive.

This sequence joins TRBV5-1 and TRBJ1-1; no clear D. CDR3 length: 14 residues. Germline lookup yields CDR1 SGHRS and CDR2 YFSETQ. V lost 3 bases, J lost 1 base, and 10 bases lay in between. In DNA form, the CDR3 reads TGCGCCAGCAGCTGGTGGCACCCGAACACTGAAGCTTTCTTT. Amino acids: CASSWWHPNTEAFF.

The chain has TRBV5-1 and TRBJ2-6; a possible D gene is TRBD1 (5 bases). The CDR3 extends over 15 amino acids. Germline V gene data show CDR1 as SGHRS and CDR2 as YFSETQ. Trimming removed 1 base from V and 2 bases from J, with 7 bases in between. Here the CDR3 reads CASSLTTAGANVLTF. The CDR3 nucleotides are TGCGCCAGCAGCTTGACGACAGCTGGGGCCAACGTCCTGACTTTC.

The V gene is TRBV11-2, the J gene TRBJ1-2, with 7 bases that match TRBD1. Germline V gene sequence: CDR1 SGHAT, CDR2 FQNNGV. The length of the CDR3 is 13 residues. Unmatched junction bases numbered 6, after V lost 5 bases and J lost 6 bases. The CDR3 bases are TGTGCCAGCAGCCCCTCGGACAGGAATGGCTACACCTTC. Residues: CASSPSDRNGYTF.

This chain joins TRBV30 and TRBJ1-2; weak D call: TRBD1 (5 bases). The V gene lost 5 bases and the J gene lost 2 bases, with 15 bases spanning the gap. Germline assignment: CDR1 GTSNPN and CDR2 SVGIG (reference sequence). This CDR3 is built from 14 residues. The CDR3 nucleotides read TGTGCCTGGGGGGGGGTTGGGGGAAACTATGGCTACACCTTC. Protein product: CAWGGVGGNYGYTF.

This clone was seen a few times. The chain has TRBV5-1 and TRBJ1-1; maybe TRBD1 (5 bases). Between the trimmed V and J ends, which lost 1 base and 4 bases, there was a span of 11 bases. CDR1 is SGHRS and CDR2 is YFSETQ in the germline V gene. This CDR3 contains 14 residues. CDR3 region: CASSLIPGGTEAFF. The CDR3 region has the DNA TGCGCCAGCAGCTTGATTCCGGGGGGCACTGAAGCTTTCTTT.

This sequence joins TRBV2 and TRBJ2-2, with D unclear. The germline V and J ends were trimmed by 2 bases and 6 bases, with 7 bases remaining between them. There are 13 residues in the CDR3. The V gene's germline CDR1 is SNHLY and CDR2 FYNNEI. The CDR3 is CASSERAAGELFF. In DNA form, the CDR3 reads TGTGCCAGCAGTGAAAGAGCTGCCGGGGAGCTGTTTTTT.

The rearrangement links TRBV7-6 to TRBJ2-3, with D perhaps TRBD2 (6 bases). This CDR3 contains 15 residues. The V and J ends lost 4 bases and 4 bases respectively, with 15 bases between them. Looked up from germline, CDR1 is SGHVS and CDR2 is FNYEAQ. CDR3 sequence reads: CASSSYLLAPDTQYF. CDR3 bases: TGTGCCAGCAGCTCATACTTACTAGCACCAGATACGCAGTATTTT.

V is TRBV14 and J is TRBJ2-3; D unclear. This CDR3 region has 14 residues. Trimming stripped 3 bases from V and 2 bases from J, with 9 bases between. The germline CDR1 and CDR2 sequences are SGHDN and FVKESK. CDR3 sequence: CASSQGYLTDTQYF. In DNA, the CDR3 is TGTGCCAGCAGCCAGGGCTATCTCACAGATACGCAGTATTTT.

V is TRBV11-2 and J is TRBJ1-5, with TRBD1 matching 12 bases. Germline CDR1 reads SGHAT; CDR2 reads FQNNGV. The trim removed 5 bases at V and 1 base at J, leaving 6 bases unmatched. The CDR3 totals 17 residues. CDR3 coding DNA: TGTGCCAGCAGCCGGGGACAGGGGGCAAGAAGCAATCAGCCCCAGCATTTT. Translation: CASSRGQGARSNQPQHF.

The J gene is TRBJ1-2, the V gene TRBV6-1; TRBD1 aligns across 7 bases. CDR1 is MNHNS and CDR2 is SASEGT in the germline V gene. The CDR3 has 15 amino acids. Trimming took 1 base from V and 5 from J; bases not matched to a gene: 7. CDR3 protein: CASSEGQGIQYGYTF. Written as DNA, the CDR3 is TGTGCCAGCAGTGAAGGACAGGGCATCCAGTATGGCTACACCTTC.

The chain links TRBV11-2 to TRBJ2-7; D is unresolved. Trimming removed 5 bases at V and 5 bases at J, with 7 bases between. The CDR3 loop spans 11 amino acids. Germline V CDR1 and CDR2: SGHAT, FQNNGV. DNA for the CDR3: TGTGCCAGCAGCCTGTTTCACGAGCAGTACTTC. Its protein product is CASSLFHEQYF. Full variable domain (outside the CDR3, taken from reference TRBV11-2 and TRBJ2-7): EAGVAQSPRYKIIEKRQSVAFWCNPISGHATLYWYQQILGQGPKLLIQFQNNGVVDDSQLPKDRFSAERLKGVDSTLKIQPAKLEDSAVYLCASSLFHEQYFGPGTRLTVT.

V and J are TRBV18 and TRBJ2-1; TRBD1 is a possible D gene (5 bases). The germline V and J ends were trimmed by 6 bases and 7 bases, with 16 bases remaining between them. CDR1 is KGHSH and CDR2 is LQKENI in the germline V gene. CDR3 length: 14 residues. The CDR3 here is CASSRITQGNEQFF. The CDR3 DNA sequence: TGTGCCAGCTCTCGCATTACTCAGGGAAATGAGCAGTTCTTC.

CDR3 amino acids: CASSPIRTGEAGNTIYF. In DNA form, the CDR3 reads TGTGCCAGCTCACCGATCCGGACAGGGGAGGCGGGAAACACCATATATTTT. The chain combines TRBV18 with TRBJ1-3; 9 bases are shared with TRBD1. J lost 4 bases, V lost 3 bases, and 10 bases had no gene match. This CDR3 region has 17 residues. CDR1 and CDR2 (germline): KGHSH, LQKENI.

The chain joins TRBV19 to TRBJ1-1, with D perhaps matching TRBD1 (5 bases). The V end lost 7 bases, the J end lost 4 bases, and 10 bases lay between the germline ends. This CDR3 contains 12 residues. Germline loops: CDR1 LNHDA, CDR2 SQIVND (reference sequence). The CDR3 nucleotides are TGTGCCAGTACCGACAGACCCACTGAAGCTTTCTTT. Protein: CASTDRPTEAFF.

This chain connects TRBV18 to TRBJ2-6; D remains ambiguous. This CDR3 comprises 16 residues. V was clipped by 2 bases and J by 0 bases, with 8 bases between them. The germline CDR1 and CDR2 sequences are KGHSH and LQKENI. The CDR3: CASSPTVPSGANVLTF. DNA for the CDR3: TGTGCCAGCTCACCAACAGTCCCCTCTGGGGCCAACGTCCTGACTTTC. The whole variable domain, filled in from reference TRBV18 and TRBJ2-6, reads NAGVMQNPRHLVRRRGQEARLRCSPMKGHSHVYWYRQLPEEGLKFMVYLQKENIIDESGMPKERFSAEFPKEGPSILRIQQVVRGDSAAYFCASSPTVPSGANVLTFGAGSRLTVL.

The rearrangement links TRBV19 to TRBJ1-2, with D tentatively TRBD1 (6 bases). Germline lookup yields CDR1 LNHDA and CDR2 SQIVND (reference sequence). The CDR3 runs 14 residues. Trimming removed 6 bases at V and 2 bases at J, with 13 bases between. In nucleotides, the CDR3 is TGTGCCAGTAGGGCGTTGGGGGCAAACTATGGCTACACCTTC. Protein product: CASRALGANYGYTF.

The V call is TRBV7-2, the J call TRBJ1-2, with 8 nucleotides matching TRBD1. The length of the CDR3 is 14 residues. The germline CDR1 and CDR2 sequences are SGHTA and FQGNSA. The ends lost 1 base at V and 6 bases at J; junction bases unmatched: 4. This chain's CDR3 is CASSLVNRGDGYTF. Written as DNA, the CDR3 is TGTGCCAGCAGCTTAGTAAACAGGGGGGATGGCTACACCTTC.

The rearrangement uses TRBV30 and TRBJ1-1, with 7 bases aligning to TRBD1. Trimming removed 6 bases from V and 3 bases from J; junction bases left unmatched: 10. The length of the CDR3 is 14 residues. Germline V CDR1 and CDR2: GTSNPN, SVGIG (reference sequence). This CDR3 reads CACEPGRGDTEAFF. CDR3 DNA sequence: TGTGCCTGCGAACCCGGCAGGGGGGACACTGAAGCTTTCTTT. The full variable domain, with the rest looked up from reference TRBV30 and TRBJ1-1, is SQTIHQWPATLVQPVGSPLSLECTVEGTSNPNLYWYRQAAGRGLQLLFYSVGIGQISSEVPQNLSASRPQDRQFILSSKKLLLSDSGFYLCACEPGRGDTEAFFGQGTRLTVV.

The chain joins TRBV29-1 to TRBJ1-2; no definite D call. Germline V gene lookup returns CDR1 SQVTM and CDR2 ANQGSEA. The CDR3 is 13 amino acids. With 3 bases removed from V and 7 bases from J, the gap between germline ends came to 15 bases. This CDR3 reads CSVDPVSRVGYTF. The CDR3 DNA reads TGCAGCGTTGACCCTGTATCCCGCGTTGGCTACACCTTC.

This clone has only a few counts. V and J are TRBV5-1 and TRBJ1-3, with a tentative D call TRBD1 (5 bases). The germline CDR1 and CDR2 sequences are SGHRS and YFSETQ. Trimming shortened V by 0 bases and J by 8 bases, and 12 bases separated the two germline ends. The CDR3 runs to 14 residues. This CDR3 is CASSLAQGLDTIYF. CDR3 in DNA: TGCGCCAGCAGCTTGGCTCAGGGACTGGACACCATATATTTT. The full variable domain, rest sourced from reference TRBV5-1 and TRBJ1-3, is KAGVTQTPRYLIKTRGQQVTLSCSPISGHRSVSWYQQTPGQGLQFLFEYFSETQRNKGNFPGRFSGRQFSNSRSEMNVSTLELGDSALYLCASSLAQGLDTIYFGEGSWLTVV.

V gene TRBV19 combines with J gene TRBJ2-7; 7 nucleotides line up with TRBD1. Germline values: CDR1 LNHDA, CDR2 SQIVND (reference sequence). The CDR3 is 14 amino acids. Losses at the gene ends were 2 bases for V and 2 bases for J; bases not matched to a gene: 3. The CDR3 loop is CASSITGDTYEQYF. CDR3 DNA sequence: TGTGCCAGTAGTATAACAGGGGATACCTACGAGCAGTACTTC.

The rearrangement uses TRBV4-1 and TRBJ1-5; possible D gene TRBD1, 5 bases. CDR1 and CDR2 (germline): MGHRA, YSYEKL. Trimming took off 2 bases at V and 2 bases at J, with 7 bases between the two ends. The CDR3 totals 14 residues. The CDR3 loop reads CASSQKQGNQPQHF. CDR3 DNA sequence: TGCGCCAGCAGCCAAAAACAGGGCAATCAGCCCCAGCATTTT.

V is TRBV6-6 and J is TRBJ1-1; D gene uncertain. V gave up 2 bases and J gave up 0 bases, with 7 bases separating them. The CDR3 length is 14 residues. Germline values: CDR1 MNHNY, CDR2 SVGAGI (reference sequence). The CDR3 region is CASSYGIMNTEAFF. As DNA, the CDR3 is TGTGCCAGCAGTTACGGCATTATGAACACTGAAGCTTTCTTT.

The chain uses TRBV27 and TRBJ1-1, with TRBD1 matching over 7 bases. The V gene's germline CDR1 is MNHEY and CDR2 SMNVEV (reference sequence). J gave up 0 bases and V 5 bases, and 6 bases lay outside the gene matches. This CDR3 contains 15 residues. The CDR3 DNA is TGTGCCAGCAGTGGACCGGGACAGATGAACACTGAAGCTTTCTTT. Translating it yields CASSGPGQMNTEAFF.

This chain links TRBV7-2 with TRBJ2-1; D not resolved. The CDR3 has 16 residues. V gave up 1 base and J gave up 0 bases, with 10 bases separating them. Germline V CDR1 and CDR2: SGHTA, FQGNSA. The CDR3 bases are TGTGCCAGCAGCTTAGGGGCGTATAGCTCCTACAATGAGCAGTTCTTC. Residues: CASSLGAYSSYNEQFF.